These 4 T cell receptor beta chains share one sample of origin, sequenced in a study of monozygotic twins with inflammatory bowel disease. No DNA is given; TCRdb re-called the 5' RACE reads and lists each CDR3 protein once. The listing contains about 330,000 distinct CDR3 sequences. Specimen: blood. Receptors originate from a human donor with ulcerative colitis or Crohn's disease, or a healthy co-twin of an affected twin (not recorded which).

The chain joins TRBV12-3 or TRBV12-4 to TRBJ2-7; TCRdb gives TRBD1 as the D gene, but with no DNA this cannot be confirmed. This CDR3 is built from 13 residues. The CDR3 spells CASSLVRDYEQYF.

The rearrangement joins TRBV7-8 to TRBJ2-7. This CDR3 comprises 14 residues. CDR1 and CDR2 from the germline V gene are SGHVS and FQNEAQ. The chain's CDR3 is CASSYNFESYEQYF.

This sequence joins TRBV2 and TRBJ1-1; TCRdb lists TRBD1, though no DNA is available to test this call. This CDR3 is 15 amino acids long. CDR1 is SNHLY and CDR2 is FYNNEI in the germline V gene. The CDR3 sequence: CASSEVGASFTEAFF.

This chain joins TRBV28 and TRBJ2-2; TCRdb designates TRBD1, a call that cannot be tested without DNA. This CDR3 comprises 15 residues. Germline assignment: CDR1 MDHEN and CDR2 SYDVKM. CDR3 protein: CASSYMQGLAGELFF.